Here is one T cell receptor beta chain with its context. Its antigen is as yet unknown. The method was immunoSEQ multiplex PCR; TCRdb's version includes in-frame clones alone and lacks a portion of them. This table has 130,000 or so clones, around 77% appearing once. Trimming stripped 0 bases from V and 4 bases from J, with 9 bases between. This CDR3 spans 14 amino acids. The germline gives CDR1 SGDLS, CDR2 YYNGEE. The record originates from a study of cytotoxic CD8 clonotypes in ibrutinib-treated CLL. General study findings and limits: Baseline clonality was higher than in age-matched healthy donors and moved in step with circulating CD8+ T-cell counts.

The sequencing used PBMCs, collected after 12 months of ibrutinib treatment. This sequence joins TRBV9 and TRBJ2-3; TRBD1 or TRBD2 may be the D gene (5 bases each). The TCR sequence derives from a human donor with chronic lymphocytic leukemia. The CDR3 DNA follows: TGTGCCAGCAGCGTAGGGGGGACCGCAGATACGCAGTATTTT. Translating gives CASSVGGTADTQYF.